This passage covers 31 T cell receptor beta chains from one sample sequenced in a study of T cells in tuberculosis. Repertoires were generated with immunoSEQ multiplex PCR, while TCRdb's copy carries only in-frame clones and drops some. The table has tens of thousands of clones, about 96% seen once. Sequenced material: PBMCs. All receptors come from a donor aged 10-35 years with latent tuberculosis or without tuberculosis infection.

The gene calls are TRBV30 and TRBJ2-6, with 9 bases that match TRBD2. Germline loops: CDR1 GTSNPN, CDR2 SVGIG (reference sequence). V was clipped by 1 base and J by 3 bases; unmatched bases: 13. This CDR3 has 19 amino acids. CDR3 DNA sequence: TGTGCCTGGAGTGGATTAGCGGGGGTAGACGCTGTTGGGGCCAACGTCCTGACTTTC. This gives the protein CAWSGLAGVDAVGANVLTF.

This clone occurred once. CDR3 protein: CASSPREGTNTEAFF. CDR3 DNA: TGTGCCAGCAGCCCTAGAGAGGGCACTAACACTGAAGCTTTCTTT. The gene calls are TRBV13 and TRBJ1-1; D remains unclear. Germline V gene sequence: CDR1 PRHDT, CDR2 FYEKMQ (reference sequence). The CDR3 contains 15 residues. V was cut by 5 bases and J by 2 bases, with 15 bases left in between.

The chain links TRBV4-1 to TRBJ2-7; 7 bases map to TRBD1. Germline assignment: CDR1 MGHRA and CDR2 YSYEKL. The CDR3 is made up of 15 amino acids. The trim removed 4 bases at V and 5 bases at J, leaving 11 bases unmatched. The CDR3 DNA sequence: TGCGCCAGCAGCCGGACAGACAGGGCTTACCACGAGCAGTACTTC. It yields the protein CASSRTDRAYHEQYF.

The chain is built from TRBV30 and TRBJ1-3, with D possibly matching TRBD1 (5 bases). The CDR3 extends over 15 amino acids. Per germline, CDR1 GTSNPN and CDR2 SVGIG (reference sequence). The V gene lost 4 bases and the J gene lost 1 base, with 14 bases spanning the gap. CDR3 DNA: TGTGCCTGGACCCTACGGGGGGGATCTGGAAACACCATATATTTT. This gives the protein CAWTLRGGSGNTIYF.

This sequence joins TRBV4-2 and TRBJ2-3, with 9 bases fitting TRBD1. CDR1 and CDR2 (germline): LGHNA, YNFKEQ. The CDR3 has 16 residues. V shed 4 bases, J shed 1 base, and the junction held 6 bases outside the gene matches. This CDR3 reads CASSPKQGARTDTQYF. The CDR3 DNA sequence: TGTGCCAGCAGCCCAAAACAGGGGGCACGCACAGATACGCAGTATTTT.

V and J are TRBV9 and TRBJ2-3; D is ambiguous. Trimming stripped 4 bases from V and 0 bases from J, with 9 bases between. Looked up from germline, CDR1 is SGDLS and CDR2 is YYNGEE. CDR3 length equals 14 residues. The CDR3 sequence: CASSPTGSTDTQYF. The DNA for the CDR3 is TGTGCCAGCAGCCCTACGGGTAGCACAGATACGCAGTATTTT.

This sequence joins TRBV18 and TRBJ1-2; D call uncertain. Trimming left V 2 bases short and J 4 bases short, with 11 bases between. CDR3 length: 14 residues. The germline V gene has CDR1 KGHSH and CDR2 LQKENI. CDR3 protein: CASSPSSSGYGYTF. DNA of the CDR3: TGTGCCAGCTCACCAAGCTCGAGCGGCTATGGCTACACCTTC. The full variable domain, its missing parts supplied by reference TRBV18 and TRBJ1-2, is NAGVMQNPRHLVRRRGQEARLRCSPMKGHSHVYWYRQLPEEGLKFMVYLQKENIIDESGMPKERFSAEFPKEGPSILRIQQVVRGDSAAYFCASSPSSSGYGYTFGSGTRLTVV.

This chain joins TRBV5-1 and TRBJ1-1, with D maybe TRBD1 (6 bases). The CDR3 has 14 amino acids. Germline V gene sequence: CDR1 SGHRS, CDR2 YFSETQ. V was shortened by 0 bases and J by 9 bases, with 15 bases between the two germline ends. CDR3 amino acids: CASSLEVGAKKAFF. The CDR3 DNA reads as TGCGCCAGCAGCTTGGAGGTGGGGGCTAAAAAAGCTTTCTTT.

This clone was seen only a few times. The CDR3 here is CASSIDFGPGAFF. The CDR3 nucleotides are TGTGCCAGTAGTATTGACTTTGGCCCTGGCGCTTTCTTT. The chain employs TRBV19 and TRBJ1-1; no clear D gene. CDR1 and CDR2 from the germline V gene are LNHDA and SQIVND (reference sequence). The V gene lost 3 bases and the J gene lost 11 bases, with 16 bases spanning the gap. The CDR3 loop spans 13 amino acids.

The count of this clone is one. The V gene is TRBV2, the J gene TRBJ1-5; D is ambiguous. Germline V gene data show CDR1 as SNHLY and CDR2 as FYNNEI. The V gene lost 7 bases and the J gene lost 4 bases, with 8 bases spanning the gap. The CDR3 totals 12 residues. CDR3 coding DNA: TGTGCCAGCACCCTCGGTAATCAGCCCCAGCATTTT. The encoded protein is CASTLGNQPQHF. Full variable domain (rest looked up from reference TRBV2 and TRBJ1-5): EPEVTQTPSHQVTQMGQEVILRCVPISNHLYFYWYRQILGQKVEFLVSFYNNEISEKSEIFDDQFSVERPDGSNFTLKIRSTKLEDSAMYFCASTLGNQPQHFGDGTRLSIL.

The genes are TRBV2 and TRBJ1-3; the D is unclear. V was clipped by 4 bases and J by 0 bases, with 10 bases between them. The germline gives CDR1 SNHLY, CDR2 FYNNEI. The CDR3 is 15 residues long. The CDR3 loop is CASSGFGDSGNTIYF. CDR3 coding DNA: TGTGCCAGCAGTGGGTTCGGGGACTCTGGAAACACCATATATTTT.

The V call is TRBV14, the J call TRBJ2-5; 9 nucleotides line up with TRBD2. The CDR3 sequence is 16 residues long. Germline loops: CDR1 SGHDN, CDR2 FVKESK. The V and J ends lost 0 bases and 3 bases, in that order; junction bases with no gene match: 5. CDR3: CASSQDMASGEETQYF. The DNA for the CDR3 is TGTGCCAGCAGCCAAGATATGGCTAGCGGGGAAGAGACCCAGTACTTC. Complete variable domain (other parts from reference TRBV14 and TRBJ2-5): EAGVTQFPSHSVIEKGQTVTLRCDPISGHDNLYWYRRVMGKEIKFLLHFVKESKQDESGMPNNRFLAERTGGTYSTLKVQPAELEDSGVYFCASSQDMASGEETQYFGPGTRLLVL.

The chain links TRBV12-5 to TRBJ1-2; D possibly corresponds to TRBD1 (6 bases). The CDR3 has 17 amino acids. Trimming took 2 bases from V and 3 from J, leaving 19 bases between them. Germline V gene data show CDR1 as LGHNT and CDR2 as FRNRAP. In DNA, the CDR3 is TGTGCTAGTGGTTTGCTACCGGGACACTCCTTCGACTATGGCTACACCTTC. The encoded protein is CASGLLPGHSFDYGYTF.

The CDR3 DNA follows: TGTGCCAGCAGTGAATACGAGGGTATGAACACTGAAGCTTTCTTT. It yields the protein CASSEYEGMNTEAFF. This chain joins TRBV25-1 and TRBJ1-1, with D hard to call. Germline V lookup: CDR1 MGHDK, CDR2 SYGVNS. The CDR3 contains 15 residues. Trimming removed 0 bases from V and 0 bases from J, with 8 bases in between.

This rearrangement joins TRBV18 to TRBJ1-3, with a possible D match to TRBD1 (5 bases). The CDR3 is 17 amino acids. In germline, CDR1 is KGHSH, CDR2 LQKENI. V lost 2 bases and J 0 bases, leaving 14 bases between the germline ends. The CDR3 region is CASSPISRGDSGNTIYF. Written as DNA, the CDR3 is TGTGCCAGCTCACCAATTAGCCGGGGGGACTCTGGAAACACCATATATTTT.

The rearrangement uses TRBV2 and TRBJ1-4; D perhaps matches TRBD1 (5 bases). Germline V gene sequence: CDR1 SNHLY, CDR2 FYNNEI. V shed 7 bases and J shed 2 bases, with 17 bases lying between them. This CDR3 has 16 residues. CDR3 coding DNA: TGTGCCAGCATCAACGGGCCCGGGGGGACTAATGAAAAACTGTTTTTT. Encoded protein: CASINGPGGTNEKLFF.

The chain carries TRBV16 and TRBJ1-2, with D possibly matching TRBD1 (6 bases). The germline V gene encodes CDR1 KGHSY and CDR2 FQNENV. This CDR3 is built from 16 residues. Deletions cut 0 bases from V and 1 base from J, with 12 bases between. DNA for the CDR3: TGTGCCAGCAGCCAATCTCGGGACAATTTTAACTATGGCTACACCTTC. It encodes CASSQSRDNFNYGYTF.

The sample holds one count of this clone. The chain combines TRBV5-1 with TRBJ1-4; D remains unclear. Germline loops: CDR1 SGHRS, CDR2 YFSETQ. The CDR3 totals 16 residues. Trimming cost V 2 bases and J 0 bases, with 11 bases left between them. CDR3 sequence reads: CASSFETGTTNEKLFF. The CDR3 bases are TGCGCCAGCAGCTTTGAGACCGGGACAACTAATGAAAAACTGTTTTTT.

The rearrangement uses TRBV14 and TRBJ2-7, with D unresolved. The V gene's germline CDR1 is SGHDN and CDR2 FVKESK. There are 13 residues in the CDR3. Trimming pared 1 base from V and 2 bases from J, leaving 6 bases between. The CDR3 DNA follows: TGTGCCAGCAGCCAAGCCCCAGCCTACGAGCAGTACTTC. The encoded protein is CASSQAPAYEQYF.

This rearrangement joins TRBV6-5 to TRBJ1-2; 8 nucleotides line up with TRBD1. Trimming cost V 0 bases and J 6 bases; bases outside gene matches: 3. This CDR3 comprises 14 residues. Germline loops: CDR1 MNHEY, CDR2 SVGAGI. CDR3 in amino acids: CASSYSAGGDGYTF. Written as DNA, the CDR3 is TGTGCCAGCAGTTACTCGGCAGGGGGCGATGGCTACACCTTC.

V gene TRBV30 combines with J gene TRBJ2-5; weak D call: TRBD2 (5 bases). The CDR3 consists of 16 residues. Germline V CDR1 and CDR2: GTSNPN, SVGIG (reference sequence). V lost 3 bases and J 2 bases, leaving 19 bases between the germline ends. In DNA, the CDR3 is TGTGCCTGGAGCCTTACTTTGGCGGGTTATCAAGAGACCCAGTACTTC. Translating gives CAWSLTLAGYQETQYF.

The chain links TRBV30 to TRBJ2-4; 11 nucleotides match TRBD2. V shed 7 bases and J 4 bases; nucleotides not matched to a gene: 6. Germline V gives CDR1 GTSNPN, CDR2 SVGIG (reference sequence). This CDR3 is built from 14 residues. The CDR3 region is CAYIAGGPKNIQYF. DNA for the CDR3: TGTGCCTACATAGCGGGAGGGCCTAAAAACATTCAGTACTTC.

The V and J genes are TRBV6-6 and TRBJ1-1, with D unresolved. The germline V gene encodes CDR1 MNHNY and CDR2 SVGAGI (reference sequence). Trimming took 2 bases from V and 5 from J, leaving 12 bases between them. The CDR3 is 14 amino acids. The CDR3 loop reads CASSYVVPGTEAFF. CDR3 sequence (DNA): TGTGCCAGCAGTTACGTCGTTCCCGGGACTGAAGCTTTCTTT.

V usage is TRBV6-1 and J usage is TRBJ1-1; D remains unclear. CDR3 length equals 15 residues. Trimming shortened V by 1 base and J by 0 bases, and 9 bases separated the two germline ends. Germline V gene sequence: CDR1 MNHNS, CDR2 SASEGT. CDR3 loop: CASSEGGLLNTEAFF. CDR3 in DNA: TGTGCCAGCAGTGAAGGAGGCCTTTTGAACACTGAAGCTTTCTTT.

This clone occurred a few times. The chain has TRBV5-1 and TRBJ2-4; D is perhaps TRBD1 (6 bases). The germline V gene has CDR1 SGHRS and CDR2 YFSETQ. Trimming took off 4 bases at V and 0 bases at J, with 14 bases between the two ends. The CDR3 runs to 16 residues. The CDR3 loop is CASSPTGQRAKNIQYF. The CDR3 coding sequence is TGCGCCAGCAGCCCCACTGGACAGAGAGCCAAAAACATTCAGTACTTC.

For the CDR3, the DNA is TGCAGCGTTGATGTAAGGAGAACTAACTATGGCTACACCTTC. Amino acids: CSVDVRRTNYGYTF. This chain connects TRBV29-1 to TRBJ1-2; D is unresolved. The V and J ends lost 3 bases and 0 bases respectively, with 11 bases between them. CDR1 and CDR2 from the germline V gene are SQVTM and ANQGSEA. The CDR3 runs 14 residues.

This clone was seen once. The chain joins TRBV4-1 to TRBJ1-2, with D tentatively TRBD1 (5 bases). This CDR3 comprises 14 residues. V was trimmed by 4 bases and J by 6 bases, leaving 15 bases between them. Per germline, CDR1 MGHRA and CDR2 YSYEKL. The DNA for the CDR3 is TGCGCCAGCAGCCCCTCGGAGGGGAGGAATGGCTACACCTTC. Amino acid sequence: CASSPSEGRNGYTF.

This chain connects TRBV9 to TRBJ2-1; 9 bases are shared with TRBD2. Germline trimming cut 0 bases from V and 10 bases from J; bases unmatched to any gene: 11. Per germline, CDR1 SGDLS and CDR2 YYNGEE. This CDR3 contains 16 residues. The DNA of the CDR3 is TGTGCCAGCAGCGTAGAGGAGCGGGGGGCCCCCAGAGAGCAGTTCTTC. Its translation is CASSVEERGAPREQFF.

The rearrangement joins TRBV7-3 to TRBJ1-1; D remains ambiguous. CDR3 length equals 13 residues. V lost 1 base and J lost 9, with 12 bases in between. CDR1 SGHTA and CDR2 FQGTGA come from the germline V gene. The CDR3 nucleotides read TGTGCCAGCAGCTTAAATCCGGTACAGCAAGCTTTCTTT. Amino acids: CASSLNPVQQAFF.

The gene calls are TRBV6-5 and TRBJ2-5; 10 positions agree with TRBD1. The CDR3 loop spans 15 amino acids. The trim removed 5 bases at V and 4 bases at J, leaving 7 bases unmatched. The germline CDR1 and CDR2 sequences are MNHEY and SVGAGI. This CDR3 reads CASSQTGGYIETQYF. CDR3 coding DNA: TGTGCCAGCAGTCAGACAGGGGGCTATATAGAGACCCAGTACTTC.

This chain links TRBV5-1 with TRBJ1-1; no firm D call. The length of the CDR3 is 13 residues. Germline values: CDR1 SGHRS, CDR2 YFSETQ. Trimming cost V 4 bases and J 4 bases, with 11 bases left between them. This CDR3 reads CASSPRPGTEAFF. Here the CDR3 DNA reads TGCGCCAGCAGCCCCCGTCCGGGCACTGAAGCTTTCTTT.